The 18 T cell receptor beta chains listed next were all sequenced from one sample in a study of PD-1 blockade in classical Hodgkin lymphoma. Method: immunoSEQ multiplex PCR; TCRdb's copy keeps in-frame clones and lacks some. The sample has 96,000 or so clones, 93% seen once; the top ten hold roughly 2%. Time point meaning: cycle 4 day 1 (C4D1), after more than five weeks of nivolumab. Every patient experienced relapse after autologous stem cell transplantation, and brentuximab vedotin exposure varied. The sample was peripheral blood mononuclear cells (PBMCs), taken before the fourth cycle of nivolumab. The receptors come from a human donor with classical Hodgkin lymphoma.

The CDR3 DNA reads TGTGCCAGCAGTTTATATTATGGGGACAGGGGCTTTGGGGCCAACGTCCTGACTTTC. It codes for CASSLYYGDRGFGANVLTF. The chain is built from TRBV27 and TRBJ2-6, with 10 bases aligning to TRBD1. Germline lookup yields CDR1 MNHEY and CDR2 SMNVEV (reference sequence). J gave up 3 bases and V 1 base, and 9 bases lay outside the gene matches. CDR3 length: 19 residues. Using reference TRBV27 and TRBJ2-6 for the parts outside the CDR3, the full variable domain is EAQVTQNPRYLITVTGKKLTVTCSQNMNHEYMSWYRQDPGLGLRQIYYSMNVEVTDKGDVPEGYKVSRKEKRNFPLILESPSPNQTSLYFCASSLYYGDRGFGANVLTFGAGSRLTVL.

J is TRBJ1-5 and V is TRBV4-2, with D perhaps TRBD1 (5 bases). Trimming pared 3 bases from V and 7 bases from J, leaving 10 bases between. This CDR3 is built from 13 residues. The germline V gene encodes CDR1 LGHNA and CDR2 YNFKEQ. The CDR3 DNA follows: TGTGCCAGCAGCCACGTTGGGGGACAGCCCCAGCATTTT. The encoded protein is CASSHVGGQPQHF.

This clone has a single count. The gene calls are TRBV7-2 and TRBJ1-1; D possibly corresponds to TRBD1 (5 bases). This CDR3 contains 13 residues. Germline values: CDR1 SGHTA, CDR2 FQGNSA. Trimming removed 2 bases at V and 10 bases at J, with 14 bases between. DNA for the CDR3: TGTGCCAGCAGCTTAATTCAGGGTGGCGGAGCTTTCTTT. Translated: CASSLIQGGGAFF.

This chain links TRBV14 with TRBJ2-3; possibly TRBD1 or TRBD2 for D (5 bases each). Germline V lookup: CDR1 SGHDN, CDR2 FVKESK. This CDR3 has 12 residues. V lost 4 bases and J 8 bases, leaving 10 bases between the germline ends. Written as DNA, the CDR3 is TGTGCCAGCAGCCGTTTGAGGGGTACGCAGTATTTT. Translating it yields CASSRLRGTQYF.

This chain joins TRBV20-1 and TRBJ1-1; D may be TRBD1 (5 bases). The CDR3 consists of 11 residues. Germline loops: CDR1 DFQATT, CDR2 SNEGSKA (reference sequence). V was cut by 3 bases and J by 5 bases, with 7 bases left in between. Here the CDR3 reads CSASGGTEAFF. CDR3 nucleotide sequence: TGCAGTGCTAGCGGGGGGACTGAAGCTTTCTTT.

The chain joins TRBV5-5 to TRBJ1-5; D might be TRBD1 (5 bases). Trimming shortened V by 3 bases and J by 5 bases, and 15 bases separated the two germline ends. This CDR3 has 15 amino acids. Per germline, CDR1 SGHKS and CDR2 YYEKEE (reference sequence). The CDR3 loop is CASSWGTLADQPQHF. The CDR3 DNA reads as TGTGCCAGCAGCTGGGGGACTTTAGCGGATCAGCCCCAGCATTTT.

The chain combines TRBV11-2 with TRBJ2-7; 7 bases are shared with TRBD2. Germline loops: CDR1 SGHAT, CDR2 FQNNGV. This CDR3 is 16 amino acids long. With 5 bases clipped from V and 3 bases from J, the junction kept 13 bases outside the gene matches. The CDR3 here is CASSETWASGDYEQYF. As DNA, the CDR3 is TGTGCCAGCAGCGAGACTTGGGCTAGCGGAGACTACGAGCAGTACTTC. Filled out from reference TRBV11-2 and TRBJ2-7, the complete variable domain reads EAGVAQSPRYKIIEKRQSVAFWCNPISGHATLYWYQQILGQGPKLLIQFQNNGVVDDSQLPKDRFSAERLKGVDSTLKIQPAKLEDSAVYLCASSETWASGDYEQYFGPGTRLTVT.

The chain employs TRBV2 and TRBJ1-1; D remains unclear. This CDR3 is 12 amino acids long. The germline gives CDR1 SNHLY, CDR2 FYNNEI. V was shortened by 4 bases and J by 4 bases, with 7 bases between the two germline ends. CDR3 sequence reads: CASSGSSTEAFF. The CDR3 nucleotides are TGTGCCAGCAGTGGGAGCTCCACTGAAGCTTTCTTT.

The V gene is TRBV5-1, the J gene TRBJ1-2; 7 positions match TRBD1. Germline trimming cut 4 bases from V and 4 bases from J; bases unmatched to any gene: 4. CDR1 is SGHRS and CDR2 is YFSETQ in the germline V gene. The length of the CDR3 is 13 residues. In nucleotides, the CDR3 is TGCGCCAGCAGCCGGGACAGACCCTATGGCTACACCTTC. Protein product: CASSRDRPYGYTF. The variable domain in full, completed from reference TRBV5-1 and TRBJ1-2, reads KAGVTQTPRYLIKTRGQQVTLSCSPISGHRSVSWYQQTPGQGLQFLFEYFSETQRNKGNFPGRFSGRQFSNSRSEMNVSTLELGDSALYLCASSRDRPYGYTFGSGTRLTVV.

The chain has TRBV27 and TRBJ2-7; 10 bases align to TRBD1. V lost 3 bases to trimming and J lost 3 bases; unmatched junction nucleotides: 2. The CDR3 extends over 14 amino acids. From germline, CDR1 is MNHEY and CDR2 SMNVEV (reference sequence). CDR3 bases: TGTGCCAGCAGTTTCGGGGACAGGGGCTACGAGCAGTACTTC. Protein product: CASSFGDRGYEQYF.

The V and J genes are TRBV28 and TRBJ2-1, with D possibly TRBD2 on 6 matching bases. CDR3 size: 19 residues. Germline CDR1 reads MDHEN; CDR2 reads SYDVKM. Trimming took 11 bases from V and 7 from J, leaving 36 bases between them. The CDR3 DNA follows: TGTGCCTCCCCCCCGCTCTGGAGGAGCCCGGAAGCGGGTCGGAATGAGCAGTTCTTC. Encoded protein: CASPPLWRSPEAGRNEQFF.

For the CDR3, the DNA is TGTGCCAGCAGCCGAAATAACCTTAATCCGGCGGCAGGAAACACCATATATTTT. It yields the protein CASSRNNLNPAAGNTIYF. The V gene is TRBV7-2, the J gene TRBJ1-3, with no clear D. Germline-derived CDR1 and CDR2 are SGHTA and FQGNSA. V was cut by 5 bases and J by 4 bases, with 24 bases left in between. The CDR3 runs to 18 residues.

The sample holds one count of this clone. Additional DNA sequences in this sample encode the identical CDR3. The genes are TRBV5-1 and TRBJ2-5; 7 nucleotides match TRBD1. The CDR3 extends over 14 amino acids. The V segment lost 0 bases and the J segment 1 base; nucleotides outside the gene matches: 0. The germline V gene has CDR1 SGHRS and CDR2 YFSETQ. The CDR3 nucleotides are TGCGCCAGCAGCTTGGCAGGGGGCCAAGAGACCCAGTACTTC. Protein product: CASSLAGGQETQYF.

The rearrangement links TRBV11-1 to TRBJ2-1, with TRBD2 identical over 10 bases. Trimming removed 1 base from V and 4 bases from J; junction bases left unmatched: 7. CDR3 length: 17 residues. The germline V gene encodes CDR1 SGHAT and CDR2 FQDESV (reference sequence). CDR3 DNA sequence: TGTGCCAGCAGCTTAGAATACGGGACTAGCGAGTACAATGAGCAGTTCTTC. Translating gives CASSLEYGTSEYNEQFF. The whole variable domain, remainder taken from reference TRBV11-1 and TRBJ2-1, is EAEVAQSPRYKITEKSQAVAFWCDPISGHATLYWYRQILGQGPELLVQFQDESVVDDSQLPKDRFSAERLKGVDSTLKIQPAELGDSAMYLCASSLEYGTSEYNEQFFGPGTRLTVL.

J is TRBJ2-7 and V is TRBV19; D could derive from TRBD1 or TRBD2 (6 bases each). The CDR3 contains 15 residues. The germline gives CDR1 LNHDA, CDR2 SQIVND (reference sequence). Trimming left V 5 bases short and J 6 bases short, with 20 bases between. CDR3 nucleotides: TGTGCCAGTAGTCCTCGGGGGCCCATCATTCCCGAGCAGTACTTC. Its translation: CASSPRGPIIPEQYF.

The genes are TRBV6-1 and TRBJ2-7; tentative D call: TRBD1 (6 bases). The CDR3 is 12 residues long. CDR1 and CDR2 (germline): MNHNS, SASEGT. The V end was cut by 8 bases, the J end by 5 bases, with 13 bases between. The CDR3 DNA follows: TGTGCCAGCTTCCTGGGGGCGGACGAGCAGTACTTC. It codes for CASFLGADEQYF.

The chain carries TRBV11-2 and TRBJ2-1; 8 bases are a match to TRBD2. The CDR3 sequence is 16 residues long. The J segment lost 7 bases and the V segment lost 5 bases, leaving 13 bases of the junction unmatched. Germline V gives CDR1 SGHAT, CDR2 FQNNGV. The CDR3 nucleotides are TGTGCCAGCAGCCCCCTAGCCGGGACTAGACGGAATGAGCAGTTCTTC. This sequence encodes CASSPLAGTRRNEQFF.

The V call is TRBV27, the J call TRBJ2-7; D remains unclear. V dropped 6 bases and J dropped 0 bases, with 12 bases sitting between them. Germline V lookup: CDR1 MNHEY, CDR2 SMNVEV (reference sequence). The CDR3 runs 14 residues. This CDR3 is CASSSRVTSYEQYF. The DNA of the CDR3 is TGTGCCAGCAGCTCAAGGGTTACCTCCTACGAGCAGTACTTC.